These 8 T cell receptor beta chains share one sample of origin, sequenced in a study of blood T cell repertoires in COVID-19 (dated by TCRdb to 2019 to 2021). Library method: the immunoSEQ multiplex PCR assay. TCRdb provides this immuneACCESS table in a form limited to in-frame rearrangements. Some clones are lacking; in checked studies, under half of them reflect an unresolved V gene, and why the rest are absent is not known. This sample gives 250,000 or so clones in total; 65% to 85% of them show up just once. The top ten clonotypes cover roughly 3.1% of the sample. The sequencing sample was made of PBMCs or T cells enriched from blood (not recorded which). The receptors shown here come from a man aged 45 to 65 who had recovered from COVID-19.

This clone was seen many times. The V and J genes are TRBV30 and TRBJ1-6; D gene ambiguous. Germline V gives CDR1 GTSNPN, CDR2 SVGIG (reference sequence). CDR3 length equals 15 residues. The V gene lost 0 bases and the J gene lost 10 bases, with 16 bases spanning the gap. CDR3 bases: TGTGCCTGGAGTGTATCCAGGATCGTACGATCACCCCTCCACTTT. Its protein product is CAWSVSRIVRSPLHF.

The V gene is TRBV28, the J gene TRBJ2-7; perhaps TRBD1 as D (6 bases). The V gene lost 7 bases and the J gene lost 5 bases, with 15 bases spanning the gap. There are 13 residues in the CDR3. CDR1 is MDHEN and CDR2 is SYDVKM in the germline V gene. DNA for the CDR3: TGTGCCAGCACGCAGGGGATACTCGACGAGCAGTACTTC. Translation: CASTQGILDEQYF.

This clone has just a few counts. CDR3 sequence: CASSPTGDGYTF. In DNA, the CDR3 is TGTGCCAGCAGCCCGACAGGGGATGGCTACACCTTC. The J gene is TRBJ1-2, the V gene TRBV6-5; TRBD1 matches at 8 bases. Trimming took 6 bases from V and 6 from J; bases not matched to a gene: 3. The CDR3 is made up of 12 amino acids. From germline, CDR1 is MNHEY and CDR2 SVGAGI.

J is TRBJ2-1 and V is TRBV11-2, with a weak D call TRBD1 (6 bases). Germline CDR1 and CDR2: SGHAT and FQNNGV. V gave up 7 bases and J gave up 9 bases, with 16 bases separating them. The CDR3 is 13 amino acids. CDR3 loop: CASKSVRGAEQFF. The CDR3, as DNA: TGTGCCAGCAAATCCGTCAGGGGCGCTGAGCAGTTCTTC.

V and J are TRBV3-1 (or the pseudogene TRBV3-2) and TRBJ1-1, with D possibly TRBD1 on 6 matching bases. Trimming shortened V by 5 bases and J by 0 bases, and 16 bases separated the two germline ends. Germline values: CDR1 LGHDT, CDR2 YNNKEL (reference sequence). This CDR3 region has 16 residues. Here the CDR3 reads CASSGWAGVMNTEAFF. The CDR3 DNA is TGTGCCAGCAGCGGATGGGCAGGGGTCATGAACACTGAAGCTTTCTTT.

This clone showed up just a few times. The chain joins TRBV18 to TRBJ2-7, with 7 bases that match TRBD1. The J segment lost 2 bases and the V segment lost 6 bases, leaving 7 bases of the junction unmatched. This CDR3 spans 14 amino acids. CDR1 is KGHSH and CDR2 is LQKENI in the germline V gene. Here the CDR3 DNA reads TGTGCCAGCTCCCGGGACAGTCCCCCCTACGAGCAGTACTTC. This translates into CASSRDSPPYEQYF. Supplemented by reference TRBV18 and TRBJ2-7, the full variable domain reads NAGVMQNPRHLVRRRGQEARLRCSPMKGHSHVYWYRQLPEEGLKFMVYLQKENIIDESGMPKERFSAEFPKEGPSILRIQQVVRGDSAAYFCASSRDSPPYEQYFGPGTRLTVT.

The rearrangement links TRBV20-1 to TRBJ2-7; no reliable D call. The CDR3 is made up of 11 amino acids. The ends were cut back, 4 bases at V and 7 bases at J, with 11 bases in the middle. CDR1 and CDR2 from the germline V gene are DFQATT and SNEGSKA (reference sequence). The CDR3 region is CSATYEAEQYF. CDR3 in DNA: TGCAGTGCTACATATGAGGCGGAGCAGTACTTC.

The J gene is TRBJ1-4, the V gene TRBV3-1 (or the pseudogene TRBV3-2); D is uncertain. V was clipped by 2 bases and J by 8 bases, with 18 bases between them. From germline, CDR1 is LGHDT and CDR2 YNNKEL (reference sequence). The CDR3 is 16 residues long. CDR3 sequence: CASSQWREPPREKLFF. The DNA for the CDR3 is TGTGCCAGCAGCCAATGGAGGGAGCCGCCCAGAGAAAAACTGTTTTTT.